Given below is one T cell receptor beta chain in context. Its antigen is unidentified. This sample is drawn from a study of response to subunit inactivated influenza vaccine. Study-wide results and limits: There was a suggestion from the authors that each seasonal influenza vaccination recruits few new T cells.

The V and J ends lost 4 bases and 5 bases, in that order; junction bases with no gene match: 9. CDR1 and CDR2 (germline): SGHRS, YFSETQ. CDR3 length: 16 residues. MiXCR, run by TCRdb on the RT-PCR reads, gives a single entry per CDR3 protein. The sample has about 520,000 distinct CDR3 sequences, roughly 7.6% seen once. The origin of this receptor is a man between 50 and 69 years old who received an inactivated influenza vaccine. Sequences were derived from PBMCs from blood, sampled roughly 24 months after vaccination. This chain links TRBV5-1 with TRBJ1-1; 12 nucleotides align to TRBD1. The chain's CDR3 is CASSPGTGGAGTEAFF. For the CDR3, the DNA is TGCGCCAGCAGCCCGGGGACAGGGGGCGCGGGAACTGAAGCTTTCTTT.